The next 18 T cell receptor beta chains were all read from a single sample in a study of blood T cells in healthy people across ages. A J-beta primer mix and a sample-barcoded 5' primer were used in a second PCR of about 7 to 12 cycles. TCRdb recomputed calls from the 5' RACE reads with MiXCR, one row per CDR3 protein. The sample includes approximately 810,000 distinct CDR3 sequences, 29% of them seen just once. Sequences were obtained from blood. The source of these receptors is a woman aged 80 or over in good health.

This sequence joins TRBV15 and TRBJ2-1; D may be TRBD2 (6 bases). Germline V gives CDR1 LNHNV, CDR2 YYDKDF (reference sequence). The CDR3 has 15 amino acids. The V and J ends lost 3 bases and 6 bases respectively, with 15 bases between them. The CDR3 nucleotides read TGTGCCACCAGCAGGGACTCCGCGGGGTCCAATGAGCAGTTCTTC. It yields the protein CATSRDSAGSNEQFF.

V and J are TRBV12-3 or TRBV12-4 and TRBJ2-7; D is perhaps TRBD1 (5 bases). V was cut by 2 bases and J by 3 bases, with 11 bases left in between. This CDR3 contains 14 residues. As DNA, the CDR3 is TGTGCCAGCAGTTTAAGATCCAGGGACTACGAGCAGTACTTC. Its translation is CASSLRSRDYEQYF.

In this sample, this clonotype turned up a few times. A read error may explain this, as a much larger clone is one base away. The gene calls are TRBV12-3 or TRBV12-4 and TRBJ2-1, with D possibly matching TRBD1 (6 bases). The CDR3 is made up of 14 amino acids. Deletions cut 5 bases from V and 13 bases from J, with 21 bases between. CDR3 DNA: TGTGCCAGCAGTCCCCGGACAGTCCGAGAGACCCAGTTCTTC. It codes for CASSPRTVRETQFF.

This clonotype has a count of ten or more. V and J are TRBV7-2 and TRBJ2-1, with unresolved D. The V gene lost 5 bases and the J gene lost 6 bases, with 14 bases spanning the gap. Germline V gene lookup returns CDR1 SGHTA and CDR2 FQGNSA. The CDR3 has 14 residues. This chain's CDR3 is CASSPSSYSNEQFF. The CDR3 bases are TGTGCCAGCAGCCCGAGTAGTTATTCCAATGAGCAGTTCTTC.

In regard to this clonotype: A much larger clonotype is one base distant, so this may be a read error. The chain employs TRBV7-9 and TRBJ1-6; D is unresolved. The germline gives CDR1 SEHNR, CDR2 FQNEAQ (reference sequence). The CDR3 covers 13 residues. The CDR3 spells CASSRGDASPPHF. The CDR3 nucleotides are TGTGCCAGCAGCCGCGGAGACGCCTCACCCCCCCACTTT.

The chain couples TRBV3-1 to TRBJ2-1; TRBD1 might be the D (6 bases). CDR1 and CDR2 (germline): LGHDT, YNNKEL (reference sequence). Deletions cut 3 bases from V and 3 bases from J, with 15 bases between. The CDR3 is 16 residues long. The CDR3 sequence: CASSHDRPYLYNEQFF. The CDR3 DNA sequence: TGTGCCAGCAGCCACGACAGGCCCTATCTCTACAATGAGCAGTTCTTC.

The sample holds many counts of this clonotype. The chain carries TRBV2 and TRBJ2-3; TRBD1 matches at 7 bases. The germline CDR1 and CDR2 sequences are SNHLY and FYNNEI. The CDR3 covers 15 residues. The J segment lost 0 bases and the V segment lost 8 bases, leaving 8 bases of the junction unmatched. For the CDR3, the DNA is TGTGCCAGCGGGACAGAACTATTGAGCACAGATACGCAGTATTTT. Amino acid sequence: CASGTELLSTDTQYF.

For the CDR3, the DNA is TGTGCCAGCGCACAGATAAATCAGCCCCAGCATTTT. Protein product: CASAQINQPQHF. The chain recombines TRBV12-3 or TRBV12-4 with TRBJ1-5; D call uncertain. Trimming took 8 bases from V and 4 from J, leaving 9 bases between them. The CDR3 is 12 amino acids.

On this clonotype itself: A much larger clone lies a single base off, so this may be a read error. The chain joins TRBV20-1 to TRBJ2-3; the D gene could be TRBD1 or TRBD2 (6 bases each). Germline assignment: CDR1 DFQATT and CDR2 SNEGSKA (reference sequence). The CDR3 has 14 amino acids. CDR3 sequence reads: CSTRGGGPADTQYF. The DNA for the CDR3 is TGCAGTACTAGAGGTGGGGGGCCCGCAGATACGCAGTATTTT.

The chain recombines TRBV20-1 with TRBJ2-1, with 10 positions matching TRBD2. The J call may be faulty, since TRBJ2-7 better matches the DNA end. Per the germline V gene, CDR1 is DFQATT and CDR2 is SNEGSKA (reference sequence). This CDR3 has 16 amino acids. CDR3 nucleotide sequence: TGCAGTGCTAGCATAGCGGGGGGTCGCTCCTACAATGGGCAGTACTTC. Translation: CSASIAGGRSYNGQYF.

This clonotype has just a few counts. CDR3 sequence (DNA): TGTGCCAGCAGATCAGGGGGAGTGTTTGAAAAACTGTTTTTT. Translation: CASRSGGVFEKLFF. The chain uses TRBV2 and TRBJ1-4; 7 nucleotides agree with TRBD1. The CDR3 runs to 14 residues. Germline CDR1 SNHLY, CDR2 FYNNEI. With 6 bases clipped from V and 7 bases from J, the junction kept 8 bases outside the gene matches.

This clonotype showed up just once. Being one base from a much bigger clone, this may be a read error. The chain has TRBV2 and TRBJ2-3, with 8 bases aligning to TRBD2. CDR3 length: 15 residues. Germline lookup yields CDR1 SNHLY and CDR2 FYNNEI. V trimming: 8 bases; J trimming: 2 bases; junction bases outside the gene matches: 9. CDR3 sequence reads: CASVFGGGPTDTQYF. The DNA for the CDR3 is TGTGCCAGCGTGTTTGGCGGGGGGCCCACAGATACGCAGTATTTT.

The sample holds a few counts of this clonotype. This chain uses TRBV6-1 with TRBJ2-7; 8 nucleotides agree with TRBD1. This CDR3 is built from 14 residues. J lost 6 bases, V lost 1 base, and 5 bases had no gene match. Germline V gene lookup returns CDR1 MNHNS and CDR2 SASEGT. The CDR3 loop is CASSEGTGFGEQYF. In nucleotides, the CDR3 is TGTGCCAGCAGTGAAGGGACAGGGTTTGGCGAGCAGTACTTC.

This sequence joins TRBV20-1 and TRBJ1-1, with 10 bases lining up with TRBD1. Germline V gene data show CDR1 as DFQATT and CDR2 as SNEGSKA (reference sequence). This CDR3 spans 14 amino acids. The V gene end was trimmed by 5 bases and the J gene end by 2 bases; junction bases not matched to a gene: 5. The CDR3 loop is CSAVDRGRNTEAFF. The CDR3 nucleotides read TGCAGTGCTGTCGACAGGGGGCGCAACACTGAAGCTTTCTTT.

This clonotype was seen many times. This chain uses TRBV10-2 with TRBJ2-5; no clear D. Germline CDR1 WSHSY, CDR2 SAAADI. There are 10 residues in the CDR3. Trimming left V 3 bases short and J 7 bases short, with 3 bases between. CDR3 amino acids: CASSEGTQYF. CDR3 nucleotides: TGCGCCAGCAGTGAAGGGACCCAGTACTTC.

In this sample, this clonotype turned up a few times. This clone may be a read error of a much larger clone one base away. The chain uses TRBV6-2 or TRBV6-3 and TRBJ2-1; D remains unclear. The CDR3 covers 13 residues. Germline V lookup: CDR1 MNHEY, CDR2 SVGEGT. Here the CDR3 reads CAGSPPGRDEQFF. The CDR3 DNA is TGTGCCGGCAGCCCACCCGGGCGCGATGAGCAGTTCTTC.

The chain joins TRBV18 to TRBJ2-7, with 8 bases matching TRBD1. Losses at the gene ends were 6 bases for V and 1 base for J; bases not matched to a gene: 8. The germline V gene has CDR1 KGHSH and CDR2 LQKENI. CDR3 length equals 15 residues. In nucleotides, the CDR3 is TGTGCCAGCTCTCGCGTGACAGGGGATTCCTACGAGCAGTACTTC. Its translation is CASSRVTGDSYEQYF.

Concerning this clonotype itself: It may be a read error: a sequence one base away is much more abundant. The V gene is TRBV20-1, the J gene TRBJ2-3; 7 nucleotides agree with TRBD2. The V segment lost 6 bases and the J segment 3 bases; nucleotides outside the gene matches: 3. The CDR3 length is 12 residues. Germline-derived CDR1 and CDR2 are DFQATT and SNEGSKA (reference sequence). The CDR3 is CSAPRETDTQYF. Here the CDR3 DNA reads TGCAGTGCCCCGCGGGAGACAGATACGCAGTATTTT.